Listed here are 4 T cell receptor beta chains from one sample, sequenced in a study of cytomegalovirus exposure and HLA in healthy donors. PCR was performed using 60 Vbeta and 13 Jbeta primers. Sequencing was performed with immunoSEQ multiplex PCR; in TCRdb, only in-frame clones are kept and a portion is missing. The sample includes hundreds of thousands of clones, 80% to 90% seen only once; the top ten take about 2%. The specimen was PBMCs. The source is a woman aged 18-30 years in good health and CMV-seronegative.

The sample holds a few counts of this clone. This chain joins TRBV2 and TRBJ1-6; D is perhaps TRBD1 (5 bases). This CDR3 region has 14 residues. V shed 4 bases and J shed 7 bases, with 11 bases lying between them. Germline V lookup: CDR1 SNHLY, CDR2 FYNNEI. CDR3 protein: CASSVRQGNSPLHF. The DNA of the CDR3 is TGTGCCAGCAGTGTACGTCAGGGAAATTCACCCCTCCACTTT.

The chain has TRBV19 and TRBJ2-7, with 7 bases aligning to TRBD1. CDR3 length: 14 amino acids. The ends lost 5 bases at V and 2 bases at J; junction bases unmatched: 6. The V gene's germline CDR1 is LNHDA and CDR2 SQIVND (reference sequence). CDR3 sequence: CASSPRDRPYEQYF. The CDR3 DNA follows: TGTGCCAGTAGTCCAAGGGACAGACCCTACGAGCAGTACTTC.

The chain is built from TRBV13 and TRBJ2-1; 16 nucleotides line up with TRBD2. The CDR3 consists of 15 residues. Germline lookup yields CDR1 PRHDT and CDR2 FYEKMQ (reference sequence). The ends lost 0 bases at V and 13 bases at J; junction bases unmatched: 3. CDR3 coding DNA: TGTGCCAGCAGCTTAGGGGGGACTAGCGGGGGGGCCCAGTTCTTC. Residues: CASSLGGTSGGAQFF.

This chain connects TRBV2 to TRBJ2-7, with D unresolved. The CDR3 contains 13 residues. Germline-derived CDR1 and CDR2 are SNHLY and FYNNEI. V was shortened by 4 bases and J by 0 bases, with 7 bases between the two germline ends. CDR3: CASSVTDSYEQYF. The CDR3 nucleotides read TGTGCCAGCAGTGTCACAGACTCCTACGAGCAGTACTTC.